This note documents a single T cell receptor (beta chain) sequence. Its antigen target is currently unknown. Base qualities are not at hand, and no much larger clone is one base apart. These data originate in a study of CD8+ T cells in alopecia areata (dated by TCRdb to 2017 to 2018). General notes on the study: The treated patients took part in an open-label pilot trial in which moderate-to-severe alopecia areata was treated with oral tofacitinib at 5 to 10 mg twice daily. Patients stayed on tofacitinib for 6 to 18 months and then had 6 months of follow-up off drug so that delayed response and recurrence could be assessed. In both human patients and the C3H/HeJ mouse model, the study applied high-throughput TCRbeta sequencing to look at T cell clonal expansion in alopecia areata. Scalp tissue and sorted CD4+ and CD8+ peripheral blood T cells from patchy and totalis/universalis alopecia areata patients and from healthy controls were covered by human TCRbeta sequencing. Biopsies were taken from tofacitinib-treated patients at baseline and again at 4 and 24 weeks into treatment, and several of those patients also had a later scalp biopsy. Clonality in the scalp was compared among normal scalp (n=4), patchy alopecia areata scalp (n=8), and alopecia totalis/universalis scalp (n=8). RNA came from the PAXgene miRNA kit for fixed scalp, the miRNeasy kit for PBMCs, and the RNeasy kit for mouse skin. immunoSEQ multiplex PCR using 35 Vbeta forward primers and 13 Jbeta reverse primers was used to amplify TCRbeta CDR3 regions. Beyond this particular receptor, the publication reports: Shared TCR sequences between patients were less evident than in mice, which may be partly attributable to HLA diversity in the patient population. Scalp TCR repertoire analysis is complicated because resident alphabeta T cells in normal human skin are also sequenced, whereas mouse skin is dominated by gammadelta T cells. Higher clonality and more expanded CD8+ clones were observed in lesional scalp than in normal scalp, particularly in alopecia totalis/universalis, a finding suggestive of antigenic drive.

This specimen's time point label, interpreted: baseline before oral tofacitinib. From alopecia areata patients, peripheral blood was collected along with lesional scalp punch biopsies. PBMCs were isolated by density centrifugation and stained for CD3, CD4 and CD8, after which CD4+ and CD8+ T cells were sorted on a FACSAria. Preparation of the library involved the immunoSEQ multiplex PCR assay. RNA was extracted from all samples and reverse transcribed into cDNA, which served as template for TCR sequencing. SuperScript III was used for first-strand cDNA synthesis, primed with a 2:1 mix of oligo-dT and random hexamers. A synthetic immune receptor repertoire was used to measure amplification bias, and any remaining bias was corrected computationally. The study's own analysis went as follows. Raw reads were preprocessed for error removal, and CDR3 was defined according to IMGT conventions as running from the conserved cysteine to phenylalanine. Clonality was computed by normalizing Shannon entropy by log2 of the number of productive unique TCRs and subtracting the result from 1. Whether each scalp clone was CD4 or CD8 was inferred by checking scalp TCRbeta sequences against the CD4 and CD8 repertoires from sorted blood. Not all clones reach the TCRdb copy of this immuneACCESS table, which keeps in-frame sequences only. Checked studies attribute under half of the gap to unresolved V genes and leave the rest unexplained. V and J calls and clone size are given by that table; D and trimming were obtained from the DNA. This sample holds some 56,000 clones; 96% were observed only once. Around 24% of the sample rests with the top ten.

Sequences LNHDA (CDR1) and SQIVND (CDR2) are obtained from the germline V gene (reference sequence). From its cysteine to its phenylalanine, the CDR3 spans 15 amino acids. CDR3 DNA is the only sequence kept; it has 45 bases, read in frame from the first base. Ends trimmed: V by 7 bases, J by 1 base; bases unmatched to a gene: 5. The chain couples TRBV19 to TRBJ2-2; 8 of the junction bases match TRBD2. The specimen was CD8+ T cells sorted from blood, collected at week 0. This receptor was taken from a human donor with alopecia areata. The bases are TGTGCCAGTACCCTCCTAGCGGGGAACACCGGGGAGCTGTTTTTT. The encoded protein is CASTLLAGNTGELFF.